The sequence of this T cell receptor beta chain was determined in a study of molecular identifiers for immune sequencing clone quantification. Study details: Naive CD8 RNA (about 20,000 or 100,000 cells) was divided into five aliquots, with four sequenced. Study-wide results and limits: Clones that had above 20 RNA copies took up over 98% of effector molecules but under 1% in naive cells.

The CDR3 is made up of 15 amino acids. CDR1 and CDR2 (germline): SEHNR, FQNEAQ (reference sequence). Trimming left V 3 bases short and J 7 bases short, with 16 bases between. Each CDR3 protein gets one entry after TCRdb re-called the PCR reads with MiXCR. The sample includes over 600,000 distinct CDR3 sequences, about 20% of them seen just once. In this sample, this clonotype turned up many times. Its specificity is not known. Naive CD8 libraries used about 20,000 to 1,000,000 sorted cells and 10%, 30% or 50% RNA. The origin of this receptor is a human donor in good health. Some libraries in this study had Jurkat cell RNA spiked in. The chain combines TRBV7-9 with TRBJ2-1, with TRBD2 as a possible D gene (6 bases). The source material was naive CD8+ T cells from blood, with Jurkat cell RNA spiked in. Subset: FACS-sorted CD8+CD4-CCR7+CD45RA+ naive T cells. In DNA form, the CDR3 reads TGTGCCAGCAGCTTGGACGGGAGCCGAATAAATGAGCAGTTCTTC. Its protein is CASSLDGSRINEQFF.